This passage covers 11 T cell receptor beta chains from one sample sequenced in a study of glioma-infiltrating T cells. Using RNA template, CDR3s of TCR alpha and beta were amplified with iRepertoire arm-PCR. TCRdb re-derived calls from the multiplex PCR reads in MiXCR, one entry per CDR3 protein. Of roughly 100,000 distinct CDR3 sequences listed, about 30% are singletons. The specimen sequenced was glioma tissue, nonneoplastic brain tissue, or PBMCs (not recorded which). The origin of the receptors is a human donor with low-grade glioma or glioblastoma, undergoing nonglioma brain surgery, or in good health (not recorded which).

This clonotype turned up a few times. This rearrangement joins TRBV6-1 to TRBJ2-5; 7 bases match TRBD2. Germline-derived CDR1 and CDR2 are MNHNS and SASEGT. V lost 5 bases to trimming and J lost 2 bases; unmatched junction nucleotides: 14. There are 17 residues in the CDR3. The CDR3 protein is CASSRRLALQTQETQYF. CDR3 bases: TGTGCCAGCAGTAGAAGACTAGCACTACAAACTCAAGAGACCCAGTACTTC.

This clonotype appeared many times. The CDR3 loop reads CASSYRGNTEAFF. The CDR3 coding sequence is TGTGCCAGCAGTTACCGGGGGAACACTGAAGCTTTCTTT. The chain carries TRBV6-2 or TRBV6-3 and TRBJ1-1; D is unclear. V lost 2 bases and J lost 1, with 5 bases in between. Germline assignment: CDR1 MNHEY and CDR2 SVGEGT. This CDR3 has 13 amino acids.

The rearrangement links TRBV12-3 or TRBV12-4 to TRBJ2-2; 9 nucleotides match TRBD2. This CDR3 is 16 amino acids long. Unmatched junction bases numbered 5, after V lost 2 bases and J lost 4 bases. CDR3 in amino acids: CASSLRGRGPTGELFF. For the CDR3, the DNA is TGTGCCAGCAGTTTACGCGGGAGGGGCCCCACCGGGGAGCTGTTTTTT.

This chain connects TRBV29-1 to TRBJ1-4; 9 bases are shared with TRBD1. Germline CDR1 SQVTM, CDR2 ANQGSEA. V gave up 8 bases and J gave up 5 bases; unmatched junction bases: 6. The CDR3 runs to 13 residues. DNA for the CDR3: TGCAGCACCCGAGGGACAGGGAATGAAAAACTGTTTTTT. It encodes CSTRGTGNEKLFF. Based on the CDR3 plus reference TRBV29-1 and TRBJ1-4, the full variable domain is SAVISQKPSRDICQRGTSLTIQCQVDSQVTMMFWYRQQPGQSLTLIATANQGSEATYESGFVIDKFPISRPNLTFSTLTVSNMSPEDSSIYLCSTRGTGNEKLFFGSGTQLSVL.

With respect to this clonotype: One base away lies a much larger clone, so this may be a sequencing read error. J is TRBJ1-2 and V is TRBV6-1; D gene uncertain. Germline V gives CDR1 MNHNS, CDR2 SASEGT. CDR3 length: 13 amino acids. The CDR3 loop reads CASYAGRLYCYTF. CDR3 nucleotides: TGTGCCAGCTACGCAGGACGGCTCTATTGCTACACCTTC.

This clonotype was detected many times. The chain uses TRBV7-2 and TRBJ1-1; the match to TRBD1 covers 7 bases. Trimming at V came to 3 bases and at J to 4 bases, leaving 2 bases not matched to a gene. Germline-derived CDR1 and CDR2 are SGHTA and FQGNSA. The CDR3 totals 13 residues. The CDR3 DNA is TGTGCCAGCAGCTTGGGACAGTTCACTGAAGCTTTCTTT. Translating it yields CASSLGQFTEAFF.

At least ten counts were recorded for this clonotype. V usage is TRBV20-1 and J usage is TRBJ2-5, with TRBD2 matching over 13 bases. The CDR3 consists of 15 residues. With V trimmed by 7 bases and J by 1 base, 6 bases remained unmatched. CDR1 is DFQATT, CDR2 SNEGSKA, per germline (reference sequence). In DNA, the CDR3 is TGCAGTGGGACTAGCGGGGGCCTGCTCCAAGAGACCCAGTACTTC. Translated: CSGTSGGLLQETQYF.

In its sample, this clonotype was seen many times. In DNA form, the CDR3 reads TGTGCCAGCACCGCCCCCAAGGGCTCCTACGAGCAGTACTTC. Protein product: CASTAPKGSYEQYF. The rearrangement uses TRBV28 and TRBJ2-7; D is unresolved. The CDR3 is 14 amino acids. The V and J ends lost 7 bases and 0 bases respectively, with 13 bases between them. Per the germline V gene, CDR1 is MDHEN and CDR2 is SYDVKM.

This clonotype occurred a few times. The CDR3 sequence: CASSFVGRYNSPLHF. The CDR3 DNA sequence: TGCGCCAGCAGCTTTGTGGGACGGTATAATTCACCCCTCCACTTT. The chain links TRBV5-1 to TRBJ1-6; D perhaps matches TRBD1 (5 bases). The CDR3 loop spans 15 amino acids. The V end lost 2 bases, the J end lost 4 bases, and 10 bases lay between the germline ends. Per the germline V gene, CDR1 is SGHRS and CDR2 is YFSETQ.

This clonotype was seen a single time. This clone may be a read error of a much larger clone one base away. The gene calls are TRBV24-1 and TRBJ2-3; 8 bases fit TRBD2. Germline CDR1 is KGHDR and CDR2 is SFDVKD. The CDR3 covers 14 residues. Here the CDR3 reads CATSPGAGVDTQCF. The CDR3 DNA reads TGTGCCACCAGTCCAGGAGCGGGAGTAGATACGCAGTGTTTT.

This clonotype has ten or more counts. The rearrangement links TRBV18 to TRBJ2-5, with D uncertain. The CDR3 is 14 residues long. In germline, CDR1 is KGHSH, CDR2 LQKENI. Between the trimmed V and J ends, which lost 5 bases and 3 bases, there was a span of 13 bases. CDR3 residues: CASSSSPAEETQYF. For the CDR3, the DNA is TGTGCCAGCTCATCAAGTCCAGCCGAAGAGACCCAGTACTTC. Using reference TRBV18 and TRBJ2-5 for the parts outside the CDR3, the full variable domain is NAGVMQNPRHLVRRRGQEARLRCSPMKGHSHVYWYRQLPEEGLKFMVYLQKENIIDESGMPKERFSAEFPKEGPSILRIQQVVRGDSAAYFCASSSSPAEETQYFGPGTRLLVL.